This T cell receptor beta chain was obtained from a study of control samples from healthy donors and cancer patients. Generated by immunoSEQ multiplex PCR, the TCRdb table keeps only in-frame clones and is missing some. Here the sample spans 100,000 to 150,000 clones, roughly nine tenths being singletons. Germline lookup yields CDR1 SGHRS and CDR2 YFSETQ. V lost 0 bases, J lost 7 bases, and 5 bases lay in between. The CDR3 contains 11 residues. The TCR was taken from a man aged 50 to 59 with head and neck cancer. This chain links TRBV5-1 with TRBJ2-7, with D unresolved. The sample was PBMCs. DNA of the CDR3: TGCGCCAGCAGCTTGGAAGGGGAGCAGTACTTC. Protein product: CASSLEGEQYF. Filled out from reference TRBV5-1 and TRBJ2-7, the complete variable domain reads KAGVTQTPRYLIKTRGQQVTLSCSPISGHRSVSWYQQTPGQGLQFLFEYFSETQRNKGNFPGRFSGRQFSNSRSEMNVSTLELGDSALYLCASSLEGEQYFGPGTRLTVT.